The 4 T cell receptor beta chains reported below all come from one sample, sequenced in a study of cytomegalovirus exposure and HLA in healthy donors. Profiling relied on immunoSEQ multiplex PCR, and the TCRdb table lists in-frame clones only, not all of them. The sample contains 150,000 to 200,000 clones, about nine tenths of which appear only once. The sequenced sample consisted of PBMCs. These receptors were taken from a man aged 25-45 years in good health and CMV-seropositive.

The chain joins TRBV5-1 to TRBJ2-7; 8 nucleotides match TRBD1. This CDR3 is built from 14 residues. Germline CDR1 SGHRS, CDR2 YFSETQ. V shed 3 bases and J 7 bases; nucleotides not matched to a gene: 9. The CDR3 DNA reads TGCGCCAGCAGCTGGGGACAGGAGCAAGGAGAGCAGTACTTC. Translation: CASSWGQEQGEQYF.

This chain connects TRBV25-1 to TRBJ1-1; D is possibly TRBD1 (6 bases). V dropped 3 bases and J dropped 3 bases, with 14 bases sitting between them. In germline, CDR1 is MGHDK, CDR2 SYGVNS. CDR3 length: 15 residues. The CDR3 nucleotides read TGTGCCAGCAGTGAGGATTGGGGGGCAGACACTGAAGCTTTCTTT. Protein: CASSEDWGADTEAFF.

With regard to this clone: This specimen includes other DNA sequences encoding the same CDR3. The chain combines TRBV19 with TRBJ1-5, with D possibly being TRBD1 (5 bases). The CDR3 covers 14 residues. V gave up 5 bases and J gave up 0 bases, with 8 bases separating them. Germline V lookup: CDR1 LNHDA, CDR2 SQIVND (reference sequence). For the CDR3, the DNA is TGTGCCAGTAGTTTTGGGGGTAGCAATCAGCCCCAGCATTTT. This sequence encodes CASSFGGSNQPQHF. The full variable domain, its missing parts supplied by reference TRBV19 and TRBJ1-5, is DGGITQSPKYLFRKEGQNVTLSCEQNLNHDAMYWYRQDPGQGLRLIYYSQIVNDFQKGDIAEGYSVSREKKESFPLTVTSAQKNPTAFYLCASSFGGSNQPQHFGDGTRLSIL.

The chain is built from TRBV19 and TRBJ1-2; perhaps TRBD1 as D (5 bases). Germline assignment: CDR1 LNHDA and CDR2 SQIVND (reference sequence). CDR3 length: 14 amino acids. Between the trimmed V and J ends, which lost 0 bases and 2 bases, there was a span of 7 bases. CDR3 coding DNA: TGTGCCAGTAGTATAGAGACAGTCAACTATGGCTACACCTTC. Translation gives CASSIETVNYGYTF. Based on the CDR3 plus reference TRBV19 and TRBJ1-2, the full variable domain is DGGITQSPKYLFRKEGQNVTLSCEQNLNHDAMYWYRQDPGQGLRLIYYSQIVNDFQKGDIAEGYSVSREKKESFPLTVTSAQKNPTAFYLCASSIETVNYGYTFGSGTRLTVV.